The T cell receptor (beta chain) under discussion was sequenced for a study of regulatory T cells in long-lasting Graves disease listed by TCRdb under 2021. Background for the entire study: Newly diagnosed Graves' disease patients had taken antithyroid drugs for less than 3 months. TCR sequencing covered 13 persistent and approximately 20 newly diagnosed Graves' disease patients, approximately 33 samples in total. The study was registered as a clinical trial and conducted in China. Persistent Graves' disease patients were compared with newly diagnosed Graves' disease patients by peripheral blood TCR sequencing and RNA sequencing.

Study-wide conclusions, independent of this receptor: Persistent disease showed preferential use of TRBV28, TRBJ1-2 and TRBJ2-5, whereas newly diagnosed disease favored TRBV20-1 and TRBJ2-1. As a limitation, the authors acknowledged that the small sample size may reduce accuracy. Lower TCR Shannon entropy and fewer highly expanded clones were observed in persistent Graves' disease patients than in newly diagnosed patients, which suggested clonal expansion. Sequencing and analysis were restricted to the TCR beta chain. Only peripheral blood was studied, because thyroid tissue, the primary lesion, was inaccessible. Patients with persistent disease shared more public clonotypes (fewer than 3,000) than newly diagnosed patients did (around 930).

Libraries came from multiplex PCR. Sequencing instrument: Illumina HiSeq 4000. To build TCR beta libraries, CDR3 regions were amplified by Arm-PCR using iRepertoire HTBI primers. PCR products were gel purified before sequencing. The paper's data handling went like this. Across samples, 62 TRBV and around 15 TRBJ segments were identified and used for gene usage analysis of CDR3 amino acid clonotypes. Filtered high-quality paired reads were merged into contigs using COPE and FqMerger. BLAST was used to align contigs to IMGT TRBV, TRBD and TRBJ reference genes, with CDR3 defined following IMGT. Highly expanded clones were defined as clonotypes with a frequency above 0.1%. Shannon entropy served as the measure of repertoire diversity, while the Gini coefficient captured V-J evenness. Public clonotypes were defined as clonotypes shared by more than one individual. TCRdb reprocessed the public reads (quality trimming at Q25 with fastp, clone calling with MiXCR) and kept in-frame beta chains. Rows are unified per CDR3 protein, each entry keeping the most common DNA and genes. TCRdb, not the original authors, processed these V and J calls. For this sample the table gives roughly 320,000 distinct CDR3 sequences, of which about a sixth were detected only once. The biggest ten clones account for 25% to 30% of the sample.

This clonotype showed up many times. Its antigen specificity is not known. Base qualities are missing; no much larger clone stands one base away. Reading from cysteine to phenylalanine, the CDR3 counts 15 amino acids. The sequence is cut down to CDR3 DNA, 45 bases in frame from base 1. Via the germline V gene, CDR1 is MNHEY and CDR2 SVGEGT. Here V drops 5 bases and J drops 1 base, and the junction holds 3 bases not matched to any gene. According to the study, the label for this sample's time point signals: newly diagnosed GD, antithyroid drugs for less than 3 months. For both TCR sequencing and RNA sequencing, RNA was extracted from PBMCs using TRIzol. Graves' disease was diagnosed according to American Thyroid Association guidelines. Recruitment of patients was carried out at an endocrinology department in Xi'an, China. Each patient gave approximately 9.7 milliliters of peripheral blood, collected in an EDTA anticoagulant tube. Ficoll Paque Plus density gradient separation was used to isolate PBMCs, and no further T cell sorting was performed. RNA quality was checked with an Agilent 2100 Bioanalyzer and agarose gel, and concentration with a NanoDrop 2000.

This sample was shared with a second study, whose subject was T cells in Graves' hyperthyroidism and ophthalmopathy. The second study's paper adds: A patient counted as having stable Graves' hyperthyroidism if no progression to ophthalmopathy occurred over 18 months of follow-up. Hyperthyroidism patients were newly diagnosed, with disease duration under 2 months, and aged 18 to 65 years. Patients with uncontrolled infections, other autoimmune diseases, pregnancy or lactation were excluded. Diagnoses were based on clinical symptoms, serum thyroxine and TRAb, thyroid ultrasound and orbital computed tomography. The TCR CDR3 was subjected to a first round of RT-PCR using the HTBI primer set and the Qiagen OneStep RT-PCR kit. Most expanded thyroid clonotypes (frequency above 0.001) were also detected in blood, a finding suggesting that blood repertoires may reflect thyroid immune responses. A model built on a 13 V-J signature distinguished ophthalmopathy from stable hyperthyroidism, reaching about 89% sensitivity and under 84% specificity in cross-validation and 80%/75% in testing. In validation, progression to ophthalmopathy was predicted by the model with roughly 71% sensitivity and 72% to 85% specificity, a median of 6.5 months before onset. A discovery cohort of about a hundred patients, roughly 45 with Graves' ophthalmopathy and approximately 57 with stable Graves' hyperthyroidism, was used to find distinguishing TCR V-J signatures. Whether ophthalmopathy could be predicted prospectively was tested in an independent validation cohort made up of roughly 19 hyperthyroidism patients plus 17 patients who later progressed to ophthalmopathy. For training and testing, the approximately 97 patients in the discovery cohort were randomly divided in a 7:3 ratio. The study also compared thyroid tissue and blood T-cell repertoires from 5 to 7 Graves' hyperthyroidism patients. After sampling, hyperthyroidism patients received methimazole starting at 30 mg daily, and ophthalmopathy patients received high-dose intravenous methylprednisolone. The libraries were constructed in a second round of multiplex PCR and then size-selected and purified. Sequencing of the libraries was done on an Illumina HiSeq2000 using paired-end 100 bp reads. SOAPnuke was used to process the raw data, throwing out any read that contained adapters or uncalled bases, had a mean Phred below 15, or lacked an exact constant-primer or identifier match. COPE v1.2.5 was used to merge the high-quality paired reads, and each unique nucleotide sequence was defined as a clonotype. MiTCR v1.1 was used to align the clonotypes against IMGT TRBV, TRBD and TRBJ reference segments. The analysis included only V-J combinations with a frequency above 0.0001, which together covered more than 98% of the repertoires. The TCS score was defined as the ratio of F50 (clonal expansion) to E x V (chaos), calculated using BLOSUM62-based TCRdist between CDR3 peptides within each V-J. Welch's t-statistics and random forest reduced around 510 V-J features to 13, which were used in a naive Bayes classifier (R e1071). Sample size was not statistically predetermined, and investigators were not blinded to group allocation. According to the paper, TCR Vbeta CDR3 sequencing was carried out on approximately 140 peripheral blood samples, which came from approximately 43 ophthalmopathy, fewer than 80 hyperthyroidism and roughly 17 progressor patients.

The clonotype comes from a man in his forties with Graves disease. Donor details come from another sample of the same person, matched by shared clones. The specimen comprised peripheral blood mononuclear cells (PBMCs), sampled at new diagnosis, from a patient treated with antithyroid drugs. The rearrangement joined TRBV6-2 or TRBV6-3 to TRBJ2-3; a stretch of 10 junction bases matches TRBD2. The CDR3 protein: CASSRSGGRTDTQYF. The bases read TGTGCCAGCAGTCGTAGCGGGGGGCGCACAGATACGCAGTATTTT.